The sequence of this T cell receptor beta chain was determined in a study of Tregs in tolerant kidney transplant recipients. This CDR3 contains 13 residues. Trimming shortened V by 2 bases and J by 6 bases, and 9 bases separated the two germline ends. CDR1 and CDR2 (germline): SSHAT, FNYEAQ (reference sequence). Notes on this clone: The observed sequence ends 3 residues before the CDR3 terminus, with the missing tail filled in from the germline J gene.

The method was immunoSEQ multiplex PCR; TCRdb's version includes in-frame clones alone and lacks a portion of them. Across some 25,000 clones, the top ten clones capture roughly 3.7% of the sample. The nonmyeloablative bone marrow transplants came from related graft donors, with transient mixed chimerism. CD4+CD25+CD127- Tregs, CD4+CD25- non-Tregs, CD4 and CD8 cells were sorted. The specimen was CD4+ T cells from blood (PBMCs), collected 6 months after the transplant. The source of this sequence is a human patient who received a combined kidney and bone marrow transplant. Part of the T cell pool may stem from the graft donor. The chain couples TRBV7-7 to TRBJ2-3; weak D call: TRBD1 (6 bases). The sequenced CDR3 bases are TGTGCCAGCAGCTTAATGGGGGCGGATACG. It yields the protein CASSLMGADT. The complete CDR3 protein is CASSLMGADTQYF.